What follows are 32 T cell receptor beta chains derived from one specimen sequenced in a study of blood T cell repertoires in COVID-19. Clones were read by immunoSEQ multiplex PCR, and TCRdb kept only the in-frame ones, dropping some. The sample has 450,000 to 500,000 clones, more than 85% seen once. Sequencing was carried out using PBMCs or T cells enriched from blood (not recorded which). These receptors came from a woman aged 55 to 70 who had recovered from COVID-19.

The genes are TRBV5-4 and TRBJ2-3; 8 nucleotides line up with TRBD2. The germline gives CDR1 SGHNT, CDR2 YYREEE (reference sequence). The J segment lost 4 bases and the V segment lost 4 bases, leaving 8 bases of the junction unmatched. The CDR3 has 15 residues. The CDR3 sequence: CASSPGLEFSDTQYF. In DNA, the CDR3 is TGTGCCAGCAGCCCGGGACTAGAGTTCTCAGATACGCAGTATTTT.

This sequence joins TRBV11-2 and TRBJ1-2; D might be TRBD1 (5 bases). The CDR3 is made up of 13 amino acids. The V end lost 3 bases, the J end lost 3 bases, and 8 bases lay between the germline ends. The germline CDR1 and CDR2 sequences are SGHAT and FQNNGV. CDR3 in DNA: TGTGCCAGCAGCTTCCAGGGTGACTATGGCTACACCTTC. This translates into CASSFQGDYGYTF.

This rearrangement joins TRBV7-2 to TRBJ2-7, with D maybe TRBD2 (6 bases). Germline V gene data show CDR1 as SGHTA and CDR2 as FQGNSA. The CDR3 is 16 residues long. Trimming pared 1 base from V and 1 base from J, leaving 14 bases between. CDR3 sequence reads: CASSLGTTFGSYEQYV. Here the CDR3 DNA reads TGTGCCAGCAGCTTAGGGACTACCTTCGGGTCCTACGAGCAGTACGTC.

J is TRBJ1-6 and V is TRBV11-2; D unresolved. The germline gives CDR1 SGHAT, CDR2 FQNNGV. V dropped 1 base and J dropped 3 bases, with 10 bases sitting between them. This CDR3 has 16 residues. CDR3: CASSLGPRLYNSPLHF. The CDR3 coding sequence is TGTGCCAGCAGCTTAGGTCCAAGACTCTATAATTCACCCCTCCACTTT.

This clone was found once. V and J are TRBV5-4 and TRBJ2-3, with 12 bases fitting TRBD2. This CDR3 spans 15 amino acids. Germline lookup yields CDR1 SGHNT and CDR2 YYREEE (reference sequence). J was trimmed by 3 bases and V by 4 bases; bases with no gene match: 3. The CDR3 sequence is CASSHLAGGTDTQYF. CDR3 DNA sequence: TGTGCCAGCAGCCATCTAGCGGGGGGGACAGATACGCAGTATTTT. Based on the CDR3 plus reference TRBV5-4 and TRBJ2-3, the full variable domain is ETGVTQSPTHLIKTRGQQVTLRCSSQSGHNTVSWYQQALGQGPQFIFQYYREEENGRGNFPPRFSGLQFPNYSSELNVNALELDDSALYLCASSHLAGGTDTQYFGPGTRLTVL.

This sequence joins TRBV2 and TRBJ2-2, with 10 bases identical to TRBD1. V gave up 4 bases and J gave up 2 bases; unmatched junction bases: 1. Germline CDR1 reads SNHLY; CDR2 reads FYNNEI. The CDR3 length is 15 residues. The CDR3 loop is CASSGTGGNTGELFF. Written as DNA, the CDR3 is TGTGCCAGCAGTGGGACAGGGGGAAACACCGGGGAGCTGTTTTTT.

In DNA, the CDR3 is TGTGCCAGCAGCGGACCGGGACTGACGACCTACGAGCAGTACTTC. Its translation is CASSGPGLTTYEQYF. V usage is TRBV3-1 (or the pseudogene TRBV3-2) and J usage is TRBJ2-7; weak D call: TRBD2 (6 bases). The CDR3 length is 15 residues. Germline CDR1 and CDR2: LGHDT and YNNKEL (reference sequence). V was pared by 5 bases and J by 2 bases, with 16 bases between.

The V call is TRBV12-3 or TRBV12-4, the J call TRBJ1-1; 7 nucleotides match TRBD1. There are 13 residues in the CDR3. V lost 6 bases, J lost 7 bases, and 8 bases stayed unmatched. In nucleotides, the CDR3 is TGTGCCAGCAGCGGAACCTCAGGGGGTGAAGCTTTCTTT. This encodes CASSGTSGGEAFF.

The V call is TRBV11-3, the J call TRBJ1-1; D possibly corresponds to TRBD1 (5 bases). This CDR3 comprises 15 residues. CDR1 is SGHNT, CDR2 YENEEA, per germline. Trimming pared 0 bases from V and 6 bases from J, leaving 14 bases between. CDR3 loop: CASSLDHSRAAEAFF. CDR3 coding DNA: TGTGCCAGCAGCTTAGATCATTCCAGGGCCGCTGAAGCTTTCTTT.

The chain recombines TRBV2 with TRBJ2-1, with D perhaps TRBD1 (7 bases). Germline assignment: CDR1 SNHLY and CDR2 FYNNEI. The CDR3 consists of 14 residues. V gave up 6 bases and J gave up 8 bases, with 17 bases separating them. For the CDR3, the DNA is TGTGCCAGCAGGCTGGGACAGAGGAGGGATGAGCAGTTCTTC. This sequence encodes CASRLGQRRDEQFF.

The V gene is TRBV28, the J gene TRBJ2-2; 8 bases align to TRBD2. CDR3 length: 15 residues. In germline, CDR1 is MDHEN, CDR2 SYDVKM. V dropped 3 bases and J dropped 4; count of bases not matched to a gene: 4. CDR3 sequence: CASSFSGGGTGELFF. In DNA form, the CDR3 reads TGTGCCAGCAGTTTTTCCGGGGGGGGCACCGGGGAGCTGTTTTTT.

The chain uses TRBV10-3 and TRBJ1-2; 7 bases align to TRBD1. Trimming cost V 6 bases and J 3 bases; bases outside gene matches: 10. Germline assignment: CDR1 ENHRY and CDR2 SYGVKD. The CDR3 runs to 15 residues. The CDR3 DNA sequence: TGTGCCATCAGGGGGGACAGTGGCAGAGACTATGGCTACACCTTC. Encoded protein: CAIRGDSGRDYGYTF.

The chain is built from TRBV5-8 and TRBJ2-6; D not resolved. Germline V lookup: CDR1 SGHTS, CDR2 YDEGEE. The length of the CDR3 is 16 residues. Trimming left V 0 bases short and J 0 bases short, with 7 bases between. The CDR3 sequence: CASSLGALSGANVLTF. The DNA for the CDR3 is TGTGCCAGCAGCTTGGGGGCCCTCTCTGGGGCCAACGTCCTGACTTTC.

V and J are TRBV4-1 and TRBJ1-1; 7 bases line up with TRBD1. Germline-derived CDR1 and CDR2 are MGHRA and YSYEKL. Trimming at V came to 3 bases and at J to 4 bases, leaving 8 bases not matched to a gene. CDR3 length equals 15 residues. The DNA for the CDR3 is TGCGCCAGCAGCCACCTCCCGAACAGGGGCACTGAAGCTTTCTTT. Translation gives CASSHLPNRGTEAFF.

V is TRBV7-8 and J is TRBJ1-2, with 9 bases identical to TRBD1. The CDR3 contains 15 residues. Germline lookup yields CDR1 SGHVS and CDR2 FQNEAQ. The V and J ends lost 1 base and 4 bases, in that order; junction bases with no gene match: 4. CDR3 sequence reads: CASSLVDRGGYGYTF. CDR3 coding DNA: TGTGCCAGCAGCTTAGTCGACAGGGGGGGCTATGGCTACACCTTC.

The gene calls are TRBV11-2 and TRBJ2-3, with 7 bases matching TRBD1. CDR1 and CDR2 from the germline V gene are SGHAT and FQNNGV. The J segment lost 5 bases and the V segment lost 1 base, leaving 6 bases of the junction unmatched. CDR3 length: 15 residues. CDR3 region: CASSLGPTGKDTQYF. CDR3 coding DNA: TGTGCCAGCAGCTTAGGACCGACAGGGAAAGATACGCAGTATTTT. The whole variable domain, filled in from reference TRBV11-2 and TRBJ2-3, reads EAGVAQSPRYKIIEKRQSVAFWCNPISGHATLYWYQQILGQGPKLLIQFQNNGVVDDSQLPKDRFSAERLKGVDSTLKIQPAKLEDSAVYLCASSLGPTGKDTQYFGPGTRLTVL.

This clone appeared a few times. V and J are TRBV2 and TRBJ2-1, with D possibly matching TRBD1 (5 bases). Germline V lookup: CDR1 SNHLY, CDR2 FYNNEI. The CDR3 runs to 12 residues. V lost 7 bases to trimming and J lost 6 bases, with 10 bases between them. The CDR3 loop reads CASTSGPNEQFF. The CDR3 DNA sequence: TGTGCCAGCACCTCAGGGCCCAATGAGCAGTTCTTC. Complete variable domain (other parts from reference TRBV2 and TRBJ2-1): EPEVTQTPSHQVTQMGQEVILRCVPISNHLYFYWYRQILGQKVEFLVSFYNNEISEKSEIFDDQFSVERPDGSNFTLKIRSTKLEDSAMYFCASTSGPNEQFFGPGTRLTVL.

CDR3 DNA: TGTGCCAGCAGCTCGGGACTCGAAACCGGGGAGCTGTTTTTT. Residues: CASSSGLETGELFF. The gene calls are TRBV7-6 and TRBJ2-2, with a possible D match to TRBD2 (6 bases). The CDR3 contains 14 residues. Per germline, CDR1 SGHVS and CDR2 FNYEAQ. Trimming pared 4 bases from V and 5 bases from J, leaving 11 bases between. The full variable domain, its missing parts supplied by reference TRBV7-6 and TRBJ2-2, is GAGVSQSPRYKVTKRGQDVALRCDPISGHVSLYWYRQALGQGPEFLTYFNYEAQQDKSGLPNDRFSAERPEGSISTLTIQRTEQRDSAMYRCASSSGLETGELFFGEGSRLTVL.

V is TRBV19 and J is TRBJ2-3; TRBD2 matches at 7 bases. The germline V gene has CDR1 LNHDA and CDR2 SQIVND (reference sequence). This CDR3 region has 14 residues. With 9 bases clipped from V and 0 bases from J, the junction kept 6 bases outside the gene matches. CDR3 residues: CASRVGGSTDTQYF. The CDR3 coding sequence is TGTGCCAGCAGGGTGGGGGGGAGCACAGATACGCAGTATTTT.

This clone was counted a few times. The chain has TRBV5-1 and TRBJ1-5, with 7 bases fitting TRBD1. The CDR3 length is 16 residues. V lost 4 bases, J lost 4 bases, and 11 bases stayed unmatched. Germline loops: CDR1 SGHRS, CDR2 YFSETQ. CDR3 bases: TGCGCCAGCAGCCCTGGGCCAGGGACAGATAATCAGCCCCAGCATTTT. It yields the protein CASSPGPGTDNQPQHF.

This chain uses TRBV5-1 with TRBJ2-7; a weak D match, TRBD1 (6 bases). V lost 0 bases to trimming and J lost 3 bases, with 13 bases between them. The CDR3 runs to 15 residues. CDR1 is SGHRS and CDR2 is YFSETQ in the germline V gene. CDR3 DNA sequence: TGCGCCAGCAGCTTGGAGGGGACAAGCTTCTACGAGCAGTACTTC. Translated, it gives CASSLEGTSFYEQYF.

This chain links TRBV19 with TRBJ2-3, with a possible D match to TRBD1 (5 bases). The CDR3 contains 15 residues. Germline CDR1 reads LNHDA; CDR2 reads SQIVND (reference sequence). V was shortened by 3 bases and J by 4 bases, with 14 bases between the two germline ends. As DNA, the CDR3 is TGTGCCAGTAGTATTTGGACAATAGGTGCAGATACGCAGTATTTT. Amino acid sequence: CASSIWTIGADTQYF.

The chain joins TRBV12-3 or TRBV12-4 to TRBJ1-2; TRBD1 agrees at 8 bases. With V trimmed by 5 bases and J by 8 bases, 7 bases remained unmatched. The CDR3 extends over 13 amino acids. CDR3 amino acids: CASSMDRAHGYTF. The DNA for the CDR3 is TGTGCCAGCAGTATGGACAGGGCCCACGGCTACACCTTC.

The chain is built from TRBV19 and TRBJ2-1; D is perhaps TRBD2 (7 bases). Germline V gene data show CDR1 as LNHDA and CDR2 as SQIVND (reference sequence). The CDR3 covers 16 residues. The V gene lost 4 bases and the J gene lost 1 base, with 14 bases spanning the gap. The CDR3 sequence: CASSRPGGLSYNEQFF. CDR3 in DNA: TGTGCCAGTAGTAGGCCCGGGGGGCTATCCTACAATGAGCAGTTCTTC.

The rearrangement links TRBV7-2 to TRBJ2-1, with TRBD2 as a possible D gene (5 bases). Trimming removed 5 bases at V and 4 bases at J, with 15 bases between. Germline assignment: CDR1 SGHTA and CDR2 FQGNSA. This CDR3 spans 15 amino acids. The DNA for the CDR3 is TGTGCCAGCAGCAGAGCCCCCGGGAAATACAATGAGCAGTTCTTC. It is translated as CASSRAPGKYNEQFF. The full variable domain, with the rest looked up from reference TRBV7-2 and TRBJ2-1, is GAGVSQSPSNKVTEKGKDVELRCDPISGHTALYWYRQSLGQGLEFLIYFQGNSAPDKSGLPSDRFSAERTGGSVSTLTIQRTQQEDSAVYLCASSRAPGKYNEQFFGPGTRLTVL.

This rearrangement joins TRBV6-5 to TRBJ1-2; 8 nucleotides align to TRBD1. The CDR3 extends over 14 amino acids. V dropped 5 bases and J dropped 6; count of bases not matched to a gene: 8. Germline-derived CDR1 and CDR2 are MNHEY and SVGAGI. CDR3 sequence: CASSPGQGLHGYTF. DNA for the CDR3: TGTGCCAGCAGTCCCGGACAGGGTTTACATGGCTACACCTTC.

This chain connects TRBV6-5 to TRBJ1-2; tentatively, D is TRBD1 (5 bases). Trimming pared 2 bases from V and 8 bases from J, leaving 15 bases between. Germline V CDR1 and CDR2: MNHEY, SVGAGI. The CDR3 loop spans 14 amino acids. The CDR3 spells CASSYAGLAGGYTF. The CDR3 region has the DNA TGTGCCAGCAGTTACGCGGGACTCGCCGGAGGCTACACCTTC.

This sequence joins TRBV11-2 and TRBJ2-7; 12 positions agree with TRBD2. The CDR3 loop spans 17 amino acids. Per germline, CDR1 SGHAT and CDR2 FQNNGV. V lost 2 bases, J lost 3 bases, and 8 bases stayed unmatched. This CDR3 is CASSLRTSGTRYYEQYF. The DNA of the CDR3 is TGTGCCAGCAGCTTACGGACTAGCGGGACTAGATACTACGAGCAGTACTTC. The variable domain in full, with the rest retrieved from reference TRBV11-2 and TRBJ2-7, is EAGVAQSPRYKIIEKRQSVAFWCNPISGHATLYWYQQILGQGPKLLIQFQNNGVVDDSQLPKDRFSAERLKGVDSTLKIQPAKLEDSAVYLCASSLRTSGTRYYEQYFGPGTRLTVT.

This chain links TRBV5-1 with TRBJ2-7; 13 nucleotides agree with TRBD2. CDR1 SGHRS and CDR2 YFSETQ come from the germline V gene. Losses at the gene ends were 3 bases for V and 1 base for J; bases not matched to a gene: 1. This CDR3 comprises 15 residues. As DNA, the CDR3 is TGCGCCAGCAGCTGGACTAGCGGGGGATCCTACGAGCAGTACTTC. Residues: CASSWTSGGSYEQYF. Using reference TRBV5-1 and TRBJ2-7 for the parts outside the CDR3, the full variable domain is KAGVTQTPRYLIKTRGQQVTLSCSPISGHRSVSWYQQTPGQGLQFLFEYFSETQRNKGNFPGRFSGRQFSNSRSEMNVSTLELGDSALYLCASSWTSGGSYEQYFGPGTRLTVT.

This clone has a single count. V and J are TRBV12-5 and TRBJ2-1; 7 bases align to TRBD2. Trimming at V came to 0 bases and at J to 0 bases, leaving 14 bases not matched to a gene. The CDR3 is 20 residues long. CDR1 and CDR2 from the germline V gene are LGHNT and FRNRAP. The CDR3 bases are TGTGCTAGTGGTTTGGTGGTAGGTGAGCGGGGCTGGGGCTCCTACAATGAGCAGTTCTTC. It codes for CASGLVVGERGWGSYNEQFF.

This chain links TRBV2 with TRBJ1-2; possibly TRBD1 for D (5 bases). Germline V lookup: CDR1 SNHLY, CDR2 FYNNEI. This CDR3 comprises 12 residues. Trimming removed 7 bases at V and 4 bases at J, with 10 bases between. The CDR3 sequence: CASTDQGYGYTF. The CDR3 region has the DNA TGTGCCAGCACTGATCAGGGCTATGGCTACACCTTC.

This clone was picked up one time. V is TRBV6-5 and J is TRBJ1-6; D gene uncertain. CDR1 and CDR2 from the germline V gene are MNHEY and SVGAGI. The V gene lost 4 bases and the J gene lost 0 bases, with 10 bases spanning the gap. The CDR3 consists of 16 residues. CDR3 sequence reads: CASSFELSSYNSPLHF. Here the CDR3 DNA reads TGTGCCAGCAGTTTCGAGTTGAGCTCCTATAATTCACCCCTCCACTTT.